The 18 T cell receptor beta chains reported below all come from one sample, sequenced in a study of Ad26.COV2.S vaccination and SARS-CoV-2 variants. Documented treatment: about 20 received Ad26.COV2.S at low or high dose, single or two shots; about 5 received placebo; per-sample allocation not given. Vaccine and placebo recipients were sampled on day 63 after the first injection. Clones were sequenced by immunoSEQ multiplex PCR, and TCRdb holds only the in-frame ones, with some missing. The sample shows hundreds of thousands of clones, roughly 81% of them seen only once. Sequences were derived from peripheral blood, sampled in a trial of Ad26.COV2.S vaccine versus placebo. These receptor sequences come from a person between 18 and 60 years old who received the Ad26.COV2.S COVID-19 vaccine or a placebo.

This chain connects TRBV3-1 (or the pseudogene TRBV3-2) to TRBJ2-7; D ambiguous. CDR1 and CDR2 (germline): LGHDT, YNNKEL (reference sequence). The CDR3 has 12 residues. V dropped 1 base and J dropped 0 bases, with 1 base sitting between them. CDR3 loop: CASSQVSYEQYF. The CDR3 region has the DNA TGTGCCAGCAGCCAAGTCTCCTACGAGCAGTACTTC.

The chain couples TRBV30 to TRBJ2-5; 9 bases map to TRBD2. Trimming took 0 bases from V and 4 from J; bases not matched to a gene: 15. Germline values: CDR1 GTSNPN, CDR2 SVGIG (reference sequence). The CDR3 spans 18 residues. The CDR3 DNA sequence: TGTGCCTGGAGTGTACCCAGTTGGGGCGGGAGGGCCTCAGAGACCCAGTACTTC. It translates to CAWSVPSWGGRASETQYF.

The table lists this clone with a few counts. This chain joins TRBV11-3 and TRBJ2-7; TRBD1 aligns across 9 bases. CDR1 and CDR2 from the germline V gene are SGHNT and YENEEA. V lost 5 bases, J lost 9 bases, and 5 bases stayed unmatched. The CDR3 is 12 residues long. CDR3 sequence (DNA): TGTGCCAGCAGCAGTACAGGGGGCGCGCAGTACTTC. It translates to CASSSTGGAQYF.

The chain recombines TRBV5-8 with TRBJ2-7; D uncertain. V dropped 4 bases and J dropped 5 bases, with 16 bases sitting between them. There are 14 residues in the CDR3. The germline CDR1 and CDR2 sequences are SGHTS and YDEGEE. The CDR3 region is CASSLMSRRDEQYF. For the CDR3, the DNA is TGTGCCAGCAGCCTTATGTCAAGAAGGGACGAGCAGTACTTC.

The chain recombines TRBV14 with TRBJ2-5; TRBD1 matches 10 bases. Germline CDR1 reads SGHDN; CDR2 reads FVKESK. This CDR3 contains 15 residues. The V and J ends lost 4 bases and 5 bases, in that order; junction bases with no gene match: 7. The CDR3 region is CASSRRQGALETQYF. The CDR3 region has the DNA TGTGCCAGCAGCCGACGACAGGGGGCTTTGGAGACCCAGTACTTC.

Comment on this clone: A junction boundary mismatches the germline segment, possibly from a read error. The genes are TRBV28 and TRBJ2-1; 9 bases map to TRBD2. There are 13 residues in the CDR3. Germline-derived CDR1 and CDR2 are MDHEN and SYDVKM. CDR3 amino acids: CASSLIRSGRRIF. The DNA of the CDR3 is TGTGCCAGCAGTTTAATACGGAGCGGGAGGAGGATCTTC.

The rearrangement links TRBV7-2 to TRBJ2-3, with TRBD1 identical over 7 bases. Germline V lookup: CDR1 SGHTA, CDR2 FQGNSA. V gave up 3 bases and J gave up 3 bases; unmatched junction bases: 6. The CDR3 is made up of 15 amino acids. CDR3 nucleotide sequence: TGTGCCAGCAGCTTTGGACAGGCCTTGACAGATACGCAGTATTTT. This gives the protein CASSFGQALTDTQYF.

This chain joins TRBV27 and TRBJ2-1; TRBD2 matches 10 bases. J gave up 5 bases and V 3 bases, and 13 bases lay outside the gene matches. This CDR3 has 18 amino acids. Germline V gene data show CDR1 as MNHEY and CDR2 as SMNVEV (reference sequence). The CDR3 here is CASSFYLSGGPFHNEQFF. In DNA, the CDR3 is TGTGCCAGCAGTTTTTACCTTAGCGGGGGGCCTTTCCACAATGAGCAGTTCTTC.

This rearrangement joins TRBV7-9 to TRBJ2-7; D gene unclear. The CDR3 consists of 17 residues. Per germline, CDR1 SEHNR and CDR2 FQNEAQ (reference sequence). With 0 bases removed from V and 0 bases from J, the gap between germline ends came to 15 bases. The CDR3 is CASSLALGYSDSYEQYF. CDR3 DNA sequence: TGTGCCAGCAGCTTAGCGCTCGGTTACTCTGACTCCTACGAGCAGTACTTC. The variable domain in full, with the rest retrieved from reference TRBV7-9 and TRBJ2-7, is DTGVSQNPRHKITKRGQNVTFRCDPISEHNRLYWYRQTLGQGPEFLTYFQNEAQLEKSRLLSDRFSAERPKGSFSTLEIQRTEQGDSAMYLCASSLALGYSDSYEQYFGPGTRLTVT.

This sequence joins TRBV7-2 and TRBJ1-1; D not certain. V dropped 1 base and J dropped 0 bases, with 12 bases sitting between them. The CDR3 length is 16 residues. The V gene's germline CDR1 is SGHTA and CDR2 FQGNSA. The CDR3 loop is CASSLGARRLNTEAFF. The CDR3 nucleotides are TGTGCCAGCAGCTTAGGGGCTCGACGCCTGAACACTGAAGCTTTCTTT.

This clone was seen only once. This sequence joins TRBV2 and TRBJ2-6, with 7 bases lining up with TRBD1. J lost 1 base, V lost 8 bases, and 2 bases had no gene match. The CDR3 has 14 amino acids. The germline V gene has CDR1 SNHLY and CDR2 FYNNEI. The CDR3 region has the DNA TGTGCCAGCGGGGGACAGTCTGGGGCCAACGTCCTGACTTTC. It encodes CASGGQSGANVLTF.

V is TRBV5-1 and J is TRBJ1-6; unclear D gene. The ends were cut back, 1 base at V and 6 bases at J, with 11 bases in the middle. Germline V gives CDR1 SGHRS, CDR2 YFSETQ. This CDR3 is built from 15 residues. The CDR3 reads CASSLTTMGNSPLHF. The CDR3 nucleotides read TGCGCCAGCAGCTTGACTACAATGGGTAATTCACCCCTCCACTTT.

On this clone: The sample has other DNA sequences that encode this CDR3 too. V usage is TRBV4-3 and J usage is TRBJ1-1, with TRBD1 matching over 7 bases. The CDR3 length is 14 residues. Germline V lookup: CDR1 LGHNA, CDR2 YSLEER. J gave up 4 bases and V 3 bases, and 5 bases lay outside the gene matches. DNA for the CDR3: TGCGCCAGCAGCCAGGTCCAGGGGGGCACTGAAGCTTTCTTT. Translation: CASSQVQGGTEAFF.

The V gene is TRBV5-1, the J gene TRBJ2-7, with 9 bases lining up with TRBD2. This CDR3 contains 14 residues. The V gene's germline CDR1 is SGHRS and CDR2 YFSETQ. With 5 bases clipped from V and 3 bases from J, the junction kept 6 bases outside the gene matches. CDR3 in DNA: TGCGCCAGCAGGTCGGGACTAGCTCTCTACGAGCAGTACTTC. As protein: CASRSGLALYEQYF.

J is TRBJ2-1 and V is TRBV7-2; D is possibly TRBD2 (7 bases). Deletions cut 1 base from V and 9 bases from J, with 25 bases between. The CDR3 is 18 amino acids. CDR1 and CDR2 (germline): SGHTA, FQGNSA. The CDR3 region has the DNA TGTGCCAGCAGCTTAGGCTTTGGGGGGGCCATCAGGACGAGTGAGCAGTTCTTC. This sequence encodes CASSLGFGGAIRTSEQFF.

The gene calls are TRBV27 and TRBJ2-2; D remains unclear. With 3 bases removed from V and 1 base from J, the gap between germline ends came to 6 bases. The germline CDR1 and CDR2 sequences are MNHEY and SMNVEV (reference sequence). The CDR3 runs 14 residues. This CDR3 reads CASSFSGNTGELFF. The CDR3 bases are TGTGCCAGCAGTTTCTCCGGGAACACCGGGGAGCTGTTTTTT.

DNA for the CDR3: TGTGCCAGCAGTTCATCGACGGTTCAACCGAACACTGAAGCTTTCTTT. It yields the protein CASSSSTVQPNTEAFF. The V gene is TRBV28, the J gene TRBJ1-1; D call uncertain. The V end lost 4 bases, the J end lost 1 base, and 16 bases lay between the germline ends. The CDR3 has 16 residues. In germline, CDR1 is MDHEN, CDR2 SYDVKM.

The CDR3 protein is CASSLDSGRWGTYNEQFF. The CDR3 nucleotides are TGTGCCAGCAGCTTAGATAGCGGGAGGTGGGGTACATACAATGAGCAGTTCTTC. The chain joins TRBV11-3 to TRBJ2-1; TRBD2 matches 10 bases. The CDR3 consists of 18 residues. Germline values: CDR1 SGHNT, CDR2 YENEEA. V lost 0 bases and J lost 4; bases outside the gene matches: 9. Variable domain in full (rest from reference TRBV11-3 and TRBJ2-1): EAGVVQSPRYKIIEKKQPVAFWCNPISGHNTLYWYLQNLGQGPELLIRYENEEAVDDSQLPKDRFSAERLKGVDSTLKIQPAELGDSAVYLCASSLDSGRWGTYNEQFFGPGTRLTVL.